The clone carrying this T cell receptor (beta chain) was seen at least ten times. Its antigen is not identified. The germline V gene has CDR1 SGHAT and CDR2 FQNNGV. V shed 1 base and J shed 9 bases, with 15 bases lying between them. The CDR3 length is 14 residues. RNA transcripts provided the source from which TCR beta CDR3 regions were amplified. HTBI primers were employed in a first-round RT-PCR of the TCR CDR3. TCRdb re-analysed the multiplex PCR reads in MiXCR, keeping a single row per CDR3 protein. The sample lists hundreds of thousands of distinct CDR3 sequences; about 20% were seen once. This specimen belongs to a study of T cells in Graves' hyperthyroidism and ophthalmopathy. In the ophthalmopathy cohort, Clinical Activity Score was at least 3, NOSPECS grade at least 4, and duration under 3 months. Exclusion followed for patients with uncontrolled infection, other autoimmune disease, pregnancy or lactation. The diagnostic basis comprised clinical symptoms, serum thyroxine and TRAb, thyroid ultrasound and orbital computed tomography.

Findings and caveats of the study: Most thyroid clonotypes expanded above 0.001 appeared in blood too.

The sequence came from a man between 25 and 39 years old with Graves' ophthalmopathy. This rearrangement joins TRBV11-2 to TRBJ1-1; D might be TRBD1 (5 bases). The specimen was blood. CDR3 nucleotide sequence: TGTGCCAGCAGCTTAGCGGGACGGATGGTGAAAGCTTTCTTT. Translating gives CASSLAGRMVKAFF.